This TCR beta chain originates from a study of CD8 T cells in Susac syndrome. This CDR3 has 16 residues. In germline, CDR1 is PRHDT, CDR2 FYEKMQ (reference sequence). The J segment lost 5 bases and the V segment lost 5 bases, leaving 4 bases of the junction unmatched. Random hexamers were used to reverse transcribe the RNA input (about 0.45 to 1 ug). Amplification of TCR beta CDR3 was carried out by immunoSEQ multiplex PCR, which covered 54 Vbeta and 13 Jbeta segments. MiXCR, run by TCRdb on the immunoSEQ multiplex PCR reads, gives a single entry per CDR3 protein. The sample has about 50,000 distinct CDR3 sequences; roughly 93% are singletons. The multiple sclerosis controls were treatment-naive patients affected by stable or active relapsing-remitting disease.

The chain has TRBV13 and TRBJ2-1; 15 nucleotides agree with TRBD2. The sequence derives from a human donor with multiple sclerosis. Sequences were obtained from CD8+ T cells from PBMCs. CDR3 sequence: CASSQGLAGGNNEQFF. The CDR3 DNA sequence: TGTGCCAGCAGCCAAGGACTAGCGGGGGGGAACAATGAGCAGTTCTTC.